What follows are 4 T cell receptor beta chains derived from one specimen sequenced in a study of CD8+CD57+ T cells in acquired aplastic anemia (dated by TCRdb to the late 2010s). The sample was run on an Illumina HiSeq 2000. Genomic DNA served as template for TCR beta VDJ combination and CDR3 sequence profiling. Using fastp at Q25 and MiXCR, TCRdb reprocessed the public reads and kept productive beta chains. Every entry covers one CDR3 protein and lists the most common genes and DNA from its rows. Across this sample there are some 150,000 distinct CDR3 sequences, with 41% seen only once. The ten largest clonotypes hold less than 8.5% of the sample. Sequences were obtained from sorted CD4+, CD8+, or CD8+CD57+ T cells (not recorded which) from PBMCs. The receptor source for this set is a human donor in good health, serving as a control.

This chain joins TRBV10-3 and TRBJ1-2; D gene unclear. V lost 4 bases to trimming and J lost 1 base, with 7 bases between them. CDR1 and CDR2 from the germline V gene are ENHRY and SYGVKD. CDR3 length: 13 amino acids. The CDR3 region is CAISGDNNYGYTF. The CDR3 nucleotides are TGTGCCATCAGTGGAGACAATAACTATGGCTACACCTTC.

This chain links TRBV29-1 with TRBJ2-5; 7 bases fit TRBD1. Germline lookup yields CDR1 SQVTM and CDR2 ANQGSEA. The CDR3 loop spans 13 amino acids. V dropped 6 bases and J dropped 0; count of bases not matched to a gene: 4. The CDR3: CSVNTGDQETQYF. In DNA form, the CDR3 reads TGCAGCGTGAACACAGGGGACCAAGAGACCCAGTACTTC.

On this clonotype itself: It is likely a read error, because the conserved phenylalanine at the end of the CDR3 is missing. This chain uses TRBV10-3 with TRBJ2-5, with 7 bases aligning to TRBD2. V lost 4 bases, J lost 5 bases, and 1 base stayed unmatched. Germline V gene sequence: CDR1 ENHRY, CDR2 SYGVKD. The CDR3 has 12 amino acids. The CDR3 reads CAISGGGETQYS. DNA of the CDR3: TGTGCCATCAGTGGGGGAGGGGAGACCCAGTACTCC.

J is TRBJ2-1 and V is TRBV24-1, with 9 nucleotides matching TRBD2. The germline V gene has CDR1 KGHDR and CDR2 SFDVKD. There are 13 residues in the CDR3. The V segment lost 9 bases and the J segment 8 bases; nucleotides outside the gene matches: 7. CDR3 nucleotide sequence: TGTGCCACCCGGGCTGGCGGGAGGGATGAGCAGTTCTTC. It translates to CATRAGGRDEQFF.